Following are 20 T cell receptor beta chains from one sample sequenced in a study of beta chain features in type 1 diabetes. No antigen has been assigned to these receptors. Every isolated RNA sample was fully reverse transcribed, so sequencing captured expressed TCRB transcripts. Produced via immunoSEQ multiplex PCR; TCRdb's table is partial and in-frame only. The repertoire holds some 160,000 clones, with about 9% as singletons. General observations from the study: TCRB CDR3s from Type 1 diabetes patients were moderately but significantly shorter in all four CD4+ subsets.

The specimen sequenced was central memory CD4+ T cells from blood. Receptor source: a woman aged 18-29 years with type 1 diabetes.

In its sample, this clone was seen a few times. The J gene is TRBJ2-3, the V gene TRBV7-9, with 13 nucleotides matching TRBD2. Germline V gene data show CDR1 as SEHNR and CDR2 as FQNEAQ (reference sequence). Trimming at V came to 5 bases and at J to 2 bases, leaving 4 bases not matched to a gene. This CDR3 has 16 amino acids. In DNA form, the CDR3 reads TGTGCCAGCAGCCCCGGGACTAGCGGGGTCACAGATACGCAGTATTTT. It translates to CASSPGTSGVTDTQYF.

V usage is TRBV7-8 and J usage is TRBJ2-1, with unresolved D. CDR1 is SGHVS and CDR2 is FQNEAQ in the germline V gene. The V end was cut by 1 base, the J end by 14 bases, with 9 bases between. This CDR3 spans 11 amino acids. In DNA form, the CDR3 reads TGTGCCAGCAGCTTAGAACAGAGAGAGTTCTTC. Translating it yields CASSLEQREFF.

CDR3 in amino acids: CASSSPPGETYNEQFF. The CDR3 nucleotides are TGTGCCAGCAGCTCCCCGCCAGGGGAGACCTACAATGAGCAGTTCTTC. The V call is TRBV5-4, the J call TRBJ2-1; weak D call: TRBD1 (6 bases). Germline V gives CDR1 SGHNT, CDR2 YYREEE (reference sequence). There are 16 residues in the CDR3. The ends were cut back, 3 bases at V and 2 bases at J, with 15 bases in the middle.

The chain combines TRBV5-4 with TRBJ2-7, with a weak D call TRBD2 (6 bases). The germline gives CDR1 SGHNT, CDR2 YYREEE (reference sequence). This CDR3 spans 16 amino acids. Trimming pared 4 bases from V and 3 bases from J, leaving 20 bases between. Here the CDR3 DNA reads TGTGCCAGCAGCCTTTTAACAGCCTCCGGGGGCTACGAGCAGTACTTC. This codes for CASSLLTASGGYEQYF.

In this sample, this clone turned up a few times. CDR3 nucleotides: TGTGCCAGCGACGGCGGGGCTGGTGGCTACACCTTC. Amino acids: CASDGGAGGYTF. The rearrangement joins TRBV2 to TRBJ1-2, with D possibly TRBD1 on 5 matching bases. The CDR3 covers 12 residues. Per the germline V gene, CDR1 is SNHLY and CDR2 is FYNNEI. Trimming removed 8 bases from V and 7 bases from J, with 14 bases in between.

J is TRBJ1-2 and V is TRBV4-3; TRBD1 aligns across 9 bases. Germline assignment: CDR1 LGHNA and CDR2 YSLEER. CDR3 length: 15 residues. V shed 0 bases, J shed 7 bases, and the junction held 6 bases outside the gene matches. The CDR3 spells CASSQDYRGQGGYTF. CDR3 DNA: TGCGCCAGCAGCCAAGATTACAGGGGGCAAGGTGGCTACACCTTC.

This clone was found a few times. Additional DNA sequences in this sample encode the identical CDR3. The chain couples TRBV7-9 to TRBJ2-5, with D perhaps matching TRBD1 (6 bases). From germline, CDR1 is SEHNR and CDR2 FQNEAQ (reference sequence). Deletions cut 2 bases from V and 5 bases from J, with 6 bases between. The CDR3 totals 12 residues. The chain's CDR3 is CASSLQGETQYF. As DNA, the CDR3 is TGTGCCAGCAGCTTACAGGGGGAGACCCAGTACTTC.

The genes are TRBV4-3 and TRBJ2-1, with TRBD2 identical over 8 bases. V trimming: 2 bases; J trimming: 2 bases; junction bases outside the gene matches: 5. CDR1 is LGHNA and CDR2 is YSLEER in the germline V gene. The CDR3 is 16 residues long. In DNA, the CDR3 is TGCGCCAGCAGCCAACAGCGGGAGTACGCCTACAATGAGCAGTTCTTC. Encoded protein: CASSQQREYAYNEQFF.

The V call is TRBV7-9, the J call TRBJ1-4; D unresolved. The V and J ends lost 7 bases and 0 bases respectively, with 9 bases between them. The V gene's germline CDR1 is SEHNR and CDR2 FQNEAQ (reference sequence). The CDR3 contains 14 residues. CDR3 sequence (DNA): TGTGCCAGCAATCCCGGGGCAACTAATGAAAAACTGTTTTTT. As protein: CASNPGATNEKLFF.

This chain uses TRBV4-3 with TRBJ1-6, with D possibly being TRBD1 (5 bases). There are 15 residues in the CDR3. Looked up from germline, CDR1 is LGHNA and CDR2 is YSLEER. Trimming pared 0 bases from V and 16 bases from J, leaving 19 bases between. The CDR3 DNA reads as TGCGCCAGCAGCCAAGAAATGTCGCGGACACCGATACTCCACTTT. Protein product: CASSQEMSRTPILHF.

This clone has more than one count but fewer than ten. The chain uses TRBV30 and TRBJ1-4; tentatively, D is TRBD1 (6 bases). This CDR3 has 13 residues. Trimming left V 4 bases short and J 8 bases short, with 14 bases between. Germline CDR1 GTSNPN, CDR2 SVGIG (reference sequence). The CDR3 nucleotides read TGTGCCTGGACCAAAGGGGGACGGGAAAAACTGTTTTTT. This sequence encodes CAWTKGGREKLFF.

The genes are TRBV6-4 and TRBJ2-1, with D uncertain. V shed 0 bases and J shed 6 bases, with 9 bases lying between them. CDR1 and CDR2 from the germline V gene are MRHNA and SNTAGT. The CDR3 consists of 14 residues. The CDR3 sequence is CASSDSSYFNEQFF. In nucleotides, the CDR3 is TGTGCCAGCAGTGACTCTTCGTACTTCAATGAGCAGTTCTTC.

This clone was observed a few times. The J gene is TRBJ2-7, the V gene TRBV25-1; D may be TRBD1 (5 bases). The CDR3 has 13 residues. Trimming pared 2 bases from V and 7 bases from J, leaving 12 bases between. Germline V lookup: CDR1 MGHDK, CDR2 SYGVNS. The CDR3 here is CASSEIRDGEQYF. DNA of the CDR3: TGTGCCAGCAGTGAAATCAGGGATGGAGAGCAGTACTTC.

The V gene is TRBV11-2, the J gene TRBJ1-3; D is unresolved. Trimming shortened V by 0 bases and J by 1 base, and 4 bases separated the two germline ends. The germline CDR1 and CDR2 sequences are SGHAT and FQNNGV. The CDR3 spans 14 residues. In DNA form, the CDR3 reads TGTGCCAGCAGCTTAGAGAGTTCTGGAAACACCATATATTTT. It specifies CASSLESSGNTIYF.

The chain is built from TRBV5-1 and TRBJ1-2; D unresolved. The CDR3 consists of 14 residues. From germline, CDR1 is SGHRS and CDR2 YFSETQ. V was pared by 0 bases and J by 5 bases, with 11 bases between. CDR3 DNA sequence: TGCGCCAGCAGCTTGGCCGGAGAGTGGTATGGCTACACCTTC. This codes for CASSLAGEWYGYTF.

The CDR3: CASSVAGSGGETQYF. CDR3 coding DNA: TGTGCCAGCAGCGTAGCTGGCTCCGGGGGTGAAACCCAGTACTTC. The rearrangement uses TRBV9 and TRBJ2-5, with TRBD2 as a possible D gene (6 bases). CDR1 is SGDLS, CDR2 YYNGEE, per germline. The CDR3 has 15 amino acids. The germline V and J ends were trimmed by 0 bases and 8 bases, with 17 bases remaining between them.

This clone was picked up a small number of times. The rearrangement links TRBV19 to TRBJ1-2, with TRBD1 identical over 9 bases. The CDR3 is made up of 15 amino acids. Looked up from germline, CDR1 is LNHDA and CDR2 is SQIVND (reference sequence). J gave up 3 bases and V 6 bases, and 8 bases lay outside the gene matches. CDR3 residues: CASRHRTGVDYGYTF. The DNA of the CDR3 is TGTGCCAGTAGACATCGGACAGGGGTTGACTATGGCTACACCTTC.

This chain links TRBV7-2 with TRBJ1-1, with a possible D match to TRBD1 (5 bases). V was pared by 4 bases and J by 5 bases, with 14 bases between. CDR3 length equals 14 residues. Germline V gene sequence: CDR1 SGHTA, CDR2 FQGNSA. The CDR3 loop is CASSSSRRGTEAFF. For the CDR3, the DNA is TGTGCCAGCAGCTCATCTCGGCGGGGGACTGAAGCTTTCTTT. The entire variable domain, with the rest obtained from reference TRBV7-2 and TRBJ1-1, is as follows: GAGVSQSPSNKVTEKGKDVELRCDPISGHTALYWYRQSLGQGLEFLIYFQGNSAPDKSGLPSDRFSAERTGGSVSTLTIQRTQQEDSAVYLCASSSSRRGTEAFFGQGTRLTVV.

This clone was recorded a few times. The chain recombines TRBV7-9 with TRBJ1-1, with unresolved D. The V and J ends lost 7 bases and 1 base respectively, with 10 bases between them. This CDR3 region has 13 residues. The germline CDR1 and CDR2 sequences are SEHNR and FQNEAQ (reference sequence). The CDR3 sequence: CASTVGGNTEAFF. The CDR3 coding sequence is TGTGCCAGCACAGTAGGCGGGAACACTGAAGCTTTCTTT.

This clone was recorded at least ten times. The rearrangement joins TRBV29-1 to TRBJ2-3; the match to TRBD2 covers 9 bases. The CDR3 length is 14 residues. The V and J ends lost 8 bases and 5 bases, in that order; junction bases with no gene match: 11. The germline V gene has CDR1 SQVTM and CDR2 ANQGSEA. The CDR3 here is CSLRSGSGVDTQYF. As DNA, the CDR3 is TGCAGCCTTCGTAGCGGGAGTGGGGTAGATACGCAGTATTTT.